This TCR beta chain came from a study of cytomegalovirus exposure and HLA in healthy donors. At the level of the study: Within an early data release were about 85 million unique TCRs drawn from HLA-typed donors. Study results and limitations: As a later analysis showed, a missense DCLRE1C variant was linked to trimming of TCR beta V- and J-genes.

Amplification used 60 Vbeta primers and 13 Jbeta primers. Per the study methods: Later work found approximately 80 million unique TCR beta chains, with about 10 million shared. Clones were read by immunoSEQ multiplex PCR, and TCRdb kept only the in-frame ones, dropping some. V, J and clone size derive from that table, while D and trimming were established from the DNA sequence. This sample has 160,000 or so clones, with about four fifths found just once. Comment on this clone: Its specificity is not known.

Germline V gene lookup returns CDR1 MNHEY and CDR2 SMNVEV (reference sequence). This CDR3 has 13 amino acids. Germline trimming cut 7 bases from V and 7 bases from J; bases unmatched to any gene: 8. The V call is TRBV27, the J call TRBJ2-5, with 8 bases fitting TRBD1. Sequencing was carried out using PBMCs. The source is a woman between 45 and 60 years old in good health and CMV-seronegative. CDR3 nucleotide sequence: TGTGCCAGCACCGAAGACAGGGGAGGGACCCAGTACTTC. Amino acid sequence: CASTEDRGGTQYF.